The rows below give T cell receptor beta chains drawn from one sample of a study of blood T cells in healthy people across ages. TCRdb processed the 5' RACE reads anew with MiXCR; each CDR3 protein has one entry. In the table there are around 1,500,000 distinct CDR3 sequences, about 43% of which are singletons. The specimen was blood. The receptors stem from a woman between 18 and 30 years old in good health. Both conserved end residues are part of each CDR3.

cdr3_length: 13
v_call: TRBV6-5
cdr3_aa: CAISPTGYNEQFF

cdr3_length: 16
v_call: TRBV10-3
cdr3_aa: CAIRENPGQRTGELFF

cdr3_length: 19
v_call: TRBV20-1
cdr3_aa: CSGLSGQGRNLGVYNEQFF

cdr3_length: 14
v_call: TRBV9
cdr3_aa: CASRTAYSNQPQHF

cdr3_length: 12
v_call: TRBV3-1
cdr3_aa: CASSQVINEQFF

cdr3_length: 14
v_call: TRBV20-1
cdr3_aa: CSARAGQNTGELFF

cdr3_length: 16
v_call: TRBV29-1
cdr3_aa: CSVQTSGGKSYNEQYF

cdr3_length: 14
v_call: TRBV10-3
cdr3_aa: CAIRRLAGGNEQFF

cdr3_length: 13
v_call: TRBV4-1
cdr3_aa: CASSQLTPTEQYF

cdr3_length: 17
v_call: TRBV2
cdr3_aa: CASSRGRGGASTDTQYF

cdr3_length: 12
v_call: TRBV30
cdr3_aa: CAWSGSSGTQYF

cdr3_length: 13
v_call: TRBV20-1
cdr3_aa: CSARDPGDAEQFF

cdr3_length: 15
v_call: TRBV20-1
cdr3_aa: CSARHTSGHSYEQYF

cdr3_length: 14
v_call: TRBV20-1
cdr3_aa: CSARDINRDTEAFF

cdr3_length: 13
v_call: TRBV30
cdr3_aa: CAWRGDSYTEAFF

cdr3_length: 15
v_call: TRBV7-9
cdr3_aa: CASSMGGGGDTEAFF